These 17 T cell receptor beta chains originate from one sample sequenced in a study of blood T cell repertoires in COVID-19. Here immunoSEQ multiplex PCR was the method, and the copy in TCRdb shows in-frame clones only, minus some. The sample carries roughly 420,000 clones, around 87% recorded once. The sequencing input was PBMCs or T cells enriched from blood (not recorded which). The receptor source for this set is a woman in her twenties or thirties with acute COVID-19.

The V and J genes are TRBV5-6 and TRBJ1-1, with D tentatively TRBD1 (6 bases). From germline, CDR1 is SGHDT and CDR2 YYEEEE. V was clipped by 3 bases and J by 4 bases, with 22 bases between them. The CDR3 length is 17 residues. The CDR3 spells CASSSTGLNGWSTEAFF. The CDR3, as DNA: TGTGCCAGCAGCTCAACAGGGTTAAACGGGTGGTCCACTGAAGCTTTCTTT.

The chain couples TRBV30 to TRBJ1-1, with D unclear. The ends were cut back, 7 bases at V and 1 base at J, with 7 bases in the middle. Germline CDR1 reads GTSNPN; CDR2 reads SVGIG (reference sequence). This CDR3 region has 11 residues. The CDR3 DNA reads TGTGCCTCTGCGGGGAACACTGAAGCTTTCTTT. Its translation is CASAGNTEAFF.

This chain's CDR3 is CASSPTRTDSNQPQHF. For the CDR3, the DNA is TGTGCCAGCAGCCCAACCAGGACAGATAGCAATCAGCCCCAGCATTTT. This sequence joins TRBV3-1 (or the pseudogene TRBV3-2) and TRBJ1-5, with D possibly matching TRBD1 (6 bases). V was clipped by 4 bases and J by 0 bases, with 13 bases between them. The CDR3 is 16 residues long. Germline values: CDR1 LGHDT, CDR2 YNNKEL (reference sequence).

The CDR3 DNA is TGTGCCAGCAGCACCAGACCCGACAGGACTTCACCCCTCCACTTT. This encodes CASSTRPDRTSPLHF. V and J are TRBV9 and TRBJ1-6; D is perhaps TRBD1 (6 bases). The CDR3 is made up of 15 amino acids. The germline V and J ends were trimmed by 4 bases and 9 bases, with 17 bases remaining between them. In germline, CDR1 is SGDLS, CDR2 YYNGEE. The variable domain in full, completed from reference TRBV9 and TRBJ1-6, reads DSGVTQTPKHLITATGQRVTLRCSPRSGDLSVYWYQQSLDQGLQFLIQYYNGEERAKGNILERFSAQQFPDLHSELNLSSLELGDSALYFCASSTRPDRTSPLHFGNGTRLTVT.

This clone came up once. The chain links TRBV24-1 to TRBJ1-5; D is possibly TRBD1 (6 bases). Germline V lookup: CDR1 KGHDR, CDR2 SFDVKD. V was shortened by 3 bases and J by 2 bases, with 13 bases between the two germline ends. The CDR3 totals 16 residues. In DNA, the CDR3 is TGTGCCACCAGTGATAGAACAGGGATTGGCAATCAGCCCCAGCATTTT. This sequence encodes CATSDRTGIGNQPQHF.

The chain links TRBV24-1 to TRBJ2-7; no clear D. The V gene lost 1 base and the J gene lost 4 bases, with 4 bases spanning the gap. The CDR3 covers 12 residues. From germline, CDR1 is KGHDR and CDR2 SFDVKD. DNA of the CDR3: TGTGCCACCAGTGATTTCGGTTACGAGCAGTACTTC. Translated: CATSDFGYEQYF.

The genes are TRBV5-5 and TRBJ1-2; the match to TRBD1 covers 7 bases. Trimming removed 4 bases from V and 8 bases from J; junction bases left unmatched: 17. Germline CDR1 SGHKS, CDR2 YYEKEE (reference sequence). The CDR3 has 16 amino acids. As DNA, the CDR3 is TGTGCCAGCAGCCCCTCTCCACCTAGGGGGCAGGAGGGCTACACCTTC. It codes for CASSPSPPRGQEGYTF. Supplemented by reference TRBV5-5 and TRBJ1-2, the full variable domain reads DAGVTQSPTHLIKTRGQQVTLRCSPISGHKSVSWYQQVLGQGPQFIFQYYEKEERGRGNFPDRFSARQFPNYSSELNVNALLLGDSALYLCASSPSPPRGQEGYTFGSGTRLTVV.

V and J are TRBV12-3 or TRBV12-4 and TRBJ1-3; D may be TRBD1 (5 bases). With 3 bases removed from V and 10 bases from J, the gap between germline ends came to 7 bases. The CDR3 contains 11 residues. CDR3 protein: CASSFRQTIYF. The DNA of the CDR3 is TGTGCCAGCAGTTTTAGACAGACCATATATTTT.

The chain combines TRBV9 with TRBJ2-5, with 8 bases that match TRBD2. The length of the CDR3 is 15 residues. V shed 3 bases, J shed 4 bases, and the junction held 8 bases outside the gene matches. CDR1 and CDR2 (germline): SGDLS, YYNGEE. CDR3 DNA: TGTGCCAGCAGCGCCTTTACTAGCGGAGGAGAGACCCAGTACTTC. Amino acid sequence: CASSAFTSGGETQYF.

The rearrangement links TRBV11-3 to TRBJ2-7; possibly TRBD2 for D (5 bases). CDR1 and CDR2 (germline): SGHNT, YENEEA. Trimming shortened V by 5 bases and J by 1 base, and 9 bases separated the two germline ends. This CDR3 contains 13 residues. CDR3 amino acids: CASSGGGSYEQYF. The CDR3 region has the DNA TGTGCCAGCAGCGGAGGTGGGTCCTACGAGCAGTACTTC.

CDR3 sequence reads: CASSSGLYSNQPQHF. The CDR3 DNA follows: TGTGCCAGCAGCTCGGGACTTTATAGCAATCAGCCCCAGCATTTT. The chain has TRBV27 and TRBJ1-5; weak D call: TRBD1 (5 bases). The CDR3 is made up of 15 amino acids. V was pared by 6 bases and J by 0 bases, with 12 bases between. Germline values: CDR1 MNHEY, CDR2 SMNVEV (reference sequence).

This clone has just one count. The chain carries TRBV29-1 and TRBJ1-1; TRBD1 matches at 10 bases. Looked up from germline, CDR1 is SQVTM and CDR2 is ANQGSEA. V shed 5 bases, J shed 4 bases, and the junction held 7 bases outside the gene matches. This CDR3 comprises 14 residues. The CDR3 region has the DNA TGCAGCGTTTCCCCGACAGGGGGCATCACTGAAGCTTTCTTT. It codes for CSVSPTGGITEAFF.

The genes are TRBV10-3 and TRBJ1-5; 12 bases are shared with TRBD1. J lost 6 bases, V lost 5 bases, and 5 bases had no gene match. This CDR3 is built from 15 residues. Per the germline V gene, CDR1 is ENHRY and CDR2 is SYGVKD. The chain's CDR3 is CAISPGQGAIQPQHF. DNA of the CDR3: TGTGCCATCAGTCCGGGACAGGGGGCGATTCAGCCCCAGCATTTT.

V and J are TRBV2 and TRBJ1-1, with a possible D match to TRBD1 (6 bases). This CDR3 is 14 amino acids long. V gave up 8 bases and J gave up 4 bases, with 17 bases separating them. CDR1 and CDR2 from the germline V gene are SNHLY and FYNNEI. The CDR3 here is CASSAGGLGTEAFF. As DNA, the CDR3 is TGTGCCAGCTCCGCCGGGGGGCTGGGCACTGAAGCTTTCTTT.

The J gene is TRBJ1-3, the V gene TRBV10-3; a weak D match, TRBD1 (6 bases). The germline V gene encodes CDR1 ENHRY and CDR2 SYGVKD. The V and J ends lost 4 bases and 0 bases respectively, with 7 bases between them. The CDR3 is made up of 14 amino acids. CDR3 in DNA: TGTGCCATCAGTGGGACAGACTCTGGAAACACCATATATTTT. Protein product: CAISGTDSGNTIYF.

The genes are TRBV2 and TRBJ1-6, with 7 positions matching TRBD1. The CDR3 sequence is 14 residues long. Germline V gene data show CDR1 as SNHLY and CDR2 as FYNNEI. V lost 4 bases to trimming and J lost 5 bases; unmatched junction nucleotides: 2. The CDR3: CASSGTGNNSPLHF. The DNA for the CDR3 is TGTGCCAGCAGTGGGACAGGCAATAATTCACCCCTCCACTTT.

The CDR3 is CASSPFYGTGSYGYTF. The CDR3 nucleotides are TGTGCCAGCAGCCCTTTCTACGGGACAGGGTCTTATGGCTACACCTTC. The rearrangement uses TRBV7-6 and TRBJ1-2; 9 bases are shared with TRBD1. The V and J ends lost 5 bases and 5 bases, in that order; junction bases with no gene match: 12. The CDR3 is 16 residues long. Germline CDR1 SGHVS, CDR2 FNYEAQ.